This T cell receptor (beta chain) was sequenced during a study of identical twins. Every sampled donor was Caucasian and healthy. Study-wide points: One should note that invariant MAIT and iNKT cells could partly confound zero-insertion analyses. Twins' excess sharing was less marked for out-of-frame beta sequences. Twin-shared out-of-frame alpha sequences were enriched for low generation probability.

Trimming took 6 bases from V and 0 from J, leaving 9 bases between them. The V gene's germline CDR1 is DFQATT and CDR2 SNEGSKA (reference sequence). This CDR3 is built from 13 residues. Concerning this clonotype itself: Its target is not known.

TCRdb independently ran MiXCR on the 5' RACE reads; one entry per CDR3 protein. Counted here are 1.5 million to 2 million distinct CDR3 sequences, less than 35% occurring once; the ten biggest clones make up about 0.27%. Sequencing used cord blood. The origin of this receptor is a newborn girl in good health. This chain joins TRBV20-1 and TRBJ1-3; D call uncertain. The CDR3 reads CSAIHPSGNTIYF. CDR3 in DNA: TGCAGTGCGATCCACCCCTCTGGAAACACCATATATTTT.